This entry lists 23 T cell receptor beta chains sequenced from one sample in a study of radiation and T cells in renal cell carcinoma. This table comes from immunoSEQ multiplex PCR, and its TCRdb copy is limited to in-frame clones, with some not included. The table records some 130,000 clones, about 81% of them present only once. This sample's time point: blood 2 weeks post-SBRT. The treatment: 15 Gy SBRT to primary tumor, nephrectomy 4 weeks later. Sequences were derived from blood, sampled from a patient whose treatment included radiotherapy and nephrectomy. These receptors all come from a woman aged 60-75 years with renal cell carcinoma.

The chain recombines TRBV6-6 with TRBJ1-1; D gene unclear. V was cut by 6 bases and J by 1 base, with 15 bases left in between. The CDR3 length is 15 residues. Looked up from germline, CDR1 is MNHNY and CDR2 is SVGAGI (reference sequence). CDR3 nucleotides: TGTGCCAGCAGCCTACCAGCGTCCGGGAACACTGAAGCTTTCTTT. Its protein product is CASSLPASGNTEAFF.

This clone has just one count. J is TRBJ1-5 and V is TRBV12-1; TRBD1, as called in the table, went unchecked against the DNA. TRBV12-1 is a listed pseudogene. There are 16 residues in the CDR3. This CDR3 is CASSFEDRVSNQPQHF. The DNA for the CDR3 is TGTGCCAGCAGCTTTGAGGACAGGGTTTCCAATCAGCCCCAGCATTTT.

V usage is TRBV5-1 and J usage is TRBJ2-1; 12 positions agree with TRBD2. CDR1 is SGHRS and CDR2 is YFSETQ in the germline V gene. The CDR3 has 15 amino acids. The V and J ends lost 4 bases and 10 bases, in that order; junction bases with no gene match: 9. This chain's CDR3 is CASSALAGGPDEQFF. The CDR3 coding sequence is TGCGCCAGCAGCGCACTAGCGGGAGGACCCGACGAGCAGTTCTTC.

The rearrangement joins TRBV7-3 to TRBJ2-2; TRBD1 aligns across 9 bases. The length of the CDR3 is 14 residues. Looked up from germline, CDR1 is SGHTA and CDR2 is FQGTGA. V lost 5 bases to trimming and J lost 6 bases; unmatched junction nucleotides: 4. CDR3 sequence (DNA): TGTGCCAGCAGCCTGACAGGGGGTCCCGGGGAGCTGTTTTTT. This sequence encodes CASSLTGGPGELFF.

The chain is built from TRBV19 and TRBJ1-6; D may be TRBD1 (5 bases). Germline V lookup: CDR1 LNHDA, CDR2 SQIVND (reference sequence). CDR3 length: 15 residues. Trimming shortened V by 1 base and J by 7 bases, and 11 bases separated the two germline ends. CDR3 protein: CASSIGGRTNSPLHF. Here the CDR3 DNA reads TGTGCCAGTAGTATAGGGGGCAGGACGAATTCACCCCTCCACTTT.

This chain links TRBV27 with TRBJ2-2; no clear D gene. Germline V gene sequence: CDR1 MNHEY, CDR2 SMNVEV (reference sequence). The V and J ends lost 6 bases and 1 base respectively, with 6 bases between them. This CDR3 has 13 residues. The CDR3 is CASRPGNTGELFF. For the CDR3, the DNA is TGTGCCAGCAGGCCGGGGAACACCGGGGAGCTGTTTTTT.

CDR3 residues: CASSFRDEQFF. Here the CDR3 DNA reads TGCGCCAGCAGTTTCAGGGATGAGCAGTTCTTC. The chain uses TRBV5-1 and TRBJ2-1; the D gene is possibly TRBD1 (5 bases). The CDR3 runs 11 residues. Deletions cut 5 bases from V and 8 bases from J, with 8 bases between. Germline V gene data show CDR1 as SGHRS and CDR2 as YFSETQ.

This clone was counted a few times. The V and J genes are TRBV11-2 and TRBJ2-7; 7 nucleotides align to TRBD1. CDR1 is SGHAT and CDR2 is FQNNGV in the germline V gene. The V and J ends lost 1 base and 2 bases, in that order; junction bases with no gene match: 8. The length of the CDR3 is 16 residues. The CDR3 spells CASSLVPGTVTYEQYF. The DNA for the CDR3 is TGTGCCAGCAGCTTAGTTCCCGGGACAGTGACCTACGAGCAGTACTTC.

A few counts support this clone. This chain uses TRBV9 with TRBJ2-7; D is possibly TRBD1 (6 bases). The CDR3 covers 14 residues. Trimming took 0 bases from V and 6 from J, leaving 13 bases between them. Germline CDR1 reads SGDLS; CDR2 reads YYNGEE. This CDR3 is CASSVGPGDGEQYF. Written as DNA, the CDR3 is TGTGCCAGCAGCGTAGGACCAGGGGACGGCGAGCAGTACTTC.

The chain links TRBV4-1 to TRBJ1-2; 8 bases line up with TRBD1. CDR3 length: 16 amino acids. Germline values: CDR1 MGHRA, CDR2 YSYEKL. V trimming: 1 base; J trimming: 8 bases; junction bases outside the gene matches: 12. The CDR3 here is CASSQAKDRDIGGYTF. The DNA of the CDR3 is TGCGCCAGCAGCCAAGCTAAGGACAGGGACATTGGAGGCTACACCTTC.

CDR3 loop: CASTRQGASANEKLFF. In DNA form, the CDR3 reads TGTGCCAGCACGAGACAGGGGGCATCGGCTAATGAAAAACTGTTTTTT. This chain uses TRBV2 with TRBJ1-4; 10 nucleotides agree with TRBD1. This CDR3 is built from 16 residues. Looked up from germline, CDR1 is SNHLY and CDR2 is FYNNEI. V was clipped by 7 bases and J by 3 bases; unmatched bases: 8.

In this sample, this clone turned up a few times. The chain employs TRBV5-1 and TRBJ2-7; TRBD1 matches 9 bases. The CDR3 runs to 15 residues. Germline CDR1 is SGHRS and CDR2 is YFSETQ. After removal of 0 bases from V and 3 bases from J, the junction contained 4 bases not matched to a gene. As DNA, the CDR3 is TGCGCCAGCAGCTTGGAGGGACAGGGATTCTACGAGCAGTACTTC. This encodes CASSLEGQGFYEQYF.

The chain employs TRBV4-2 and TRBJ2-5; 7 bases fit TRBD2. Unmatched junction bases numbered 7, after V lost 0 bases and J lost 3 bases. Germline loops: CDR1 LGHNA, CDR2 YNFKEQ. The length of the CDR3 is 16 residues. CDR3 sequence (DNA): TGTGCCAGCAGCCAAGATTTAGCGGGCCGGGAAGAGACCCAGTACTTC. Its protein product is CASSQDLAGREETQYF.

The chain uses TRBV27 and TRBJ2-7; tentatively, D is TRBD1 (5 bases). Trimming left V 3 bases short and J 6 bases short, with 9 bases between. The CDR3 length is 12 residues. Germline values: CDR1 MNHEY, CDR2 SMNVEV (reference sequence). CDR3 protein: CASSFPRAEQYF. Written as DNA, the CDR3 is TGTGCCAGCAGTTTCCCCAGGGCCGAGCAGTACTTC.

The gene calls are TRBV11-2 and TRBJ2-1, with D unresolved. Looked up from germline, CDR1 is SGHAT and CDR2 is FQNNGV. V was pared by 5 bases and J by 8 bases, with 7 bases between. The CDR3 totals 11 residues. Here the CDR3 DNA reads TGTGCCAGCAGCCACGCGTATGAGCAGTTCTTC. Translation: CASSHAYEQFF.

This clone was seen a handful of times. The chain is built from TRBV4-1 and TRBJ1-4; D remains ambiguous. The CDR3 consists of 18 residues. V was trimmed by 0 bases and J by 0 bases, leaving 14 bases between them. Looked up from germline, CDR1 is MGHRA and CDR2 is YSYEKL. CDR3 nucleotide sequence: TGCGCCAGCAGCCAAGATCGCCAACGGCCCTCAACTAATGAAAAACTGTTTTTT. Translating gives CASSQDRQRPSTNEKLFF.

CDR3 residues: CASSYTGDNEQFF. CDR3 nucleotide sequence: TGTGCCAGCAGCTACACGGGGGACAATGAGCAGTTCTTC. The genes are TRBV27 and TRBJ2-1, with D tentatively TRBD2 (6 bases). Trimming shortened V by 6 bases and J by 5 bases, and 11 bases separated the two germline ends. The germline CDR1 and CDR2 sequences are MNHEY and SMNVEV (reference sequence). The CDR3 consists of 13 residues.

This rearrangement joins TRBV19 to TRBJ2-3; 9 bases are shared with TRBD1. Losses at the gene ends were 5 bases for V and 1 base for J; bases not matched to a gene: 16. The germline CDR1 and CDR2 sequences are LNHDA and SQIVND (reference sequence). The CDR3 has 19 residues. The CDR3 nucleotides read TGTGCCAGTAGTTTTCATCCCGGGACAGGGTCATTAGGCACAGATACGCAGTATTTT. The encoded protein is CASSFHPGTGSLGTDTQYF. The whole variable domain, remainder taken from reference TRBV19 and TRBJ2-3, is DGGITQSPKYLFRKEGQNVTLSCEQNLNHDAMYWYRQDPGQGLRLIYYSQIVNDFQKGDIAEGYSVSREKKESFPLTVTSAQKNPTAFYLCASSFHPGTGSLGTDTQYFGPGTRLTVL.

The chain couples TRBV5-6 to TRBJ2-2; tentatively, D is TRBD1 (6 bases). Trimming took 1 base from V and 7 from J, leaving 11 bases between them. CDR1 is SGHDT, CDR2 YYEEEE, per germline. The CDR3 sequence is 14 residues long. Here the CDR3 reads CASSLIRDNGELFF. CDR3 DNA: TGTGCCAGCAGCTTGATCCGGGACAACGGGGAGCTGTTTTTT.

The V and J genes are TRBV5-6 and TRBJ2-5; perhaps TRBD2 as D (6 bases). The assigned J gene may be wrong: the sequence end matches TRBJ2-7 better. This CDR3 has 16 residues. Germline CDR1 and CDR2: SGHDT and YYEEEE. The CDR3 loop reads CASSQGLTLSSYEQYF. The CDR3, as DNA: TGTGCCAGCAGCCAGGGACTGACGCTGAGCTCCTACGAGCAGTACTTC.

The genes are TRBV2 and TRBJ2-4; D remains unclear. The germline V gene has CDR1 SNHLY and CDR2 FYNNEI. V was shortened by 4 bases and J by 2 bases, with 6 bases between the two germline ends. CDR3 length equals 13 residues. This CDR3 is CASSGPPKNIQYF. The CDR3 region has the DNA TGTGCCAGCAGTGGGCCGCCCAAAAACATTCAGTACTTC.

The rearrangement joins TRBV5-5 to TRBJ2-7, with D tentatively TRBD1 (6 bases). CDR1 is SGHKS and CDR2 is YYEKEE in the germline V gene (reference sequence). V lost 2 bases to trimming and J lost 4 bases, with 13 bases between them. This CDR3 region has 14 residues. The CDR3 nucleotides read TGTGCCAGCAGCTTATGGGACACAGAATACGAGCAGTACTTC. This encodes CASSLWDTEYEQYF.

The V and J genes are TRBV7-9 and TRBJ1-3; no firm D call. The length of the CDR3 is 17 residues. CDR1 SEHNR and CDR2 FQNEAQ come from the germline V gene (reference sequence). V was shortened by 5 bases and J by 6 bases, with 23 bases between the two germline ends. CDR3 sequence reads: CASSPPLWEGATNTIYF. The CDR3, as DNA: TGTGCCAGCAGCCCCCCCTTATGGGAAGGAGCGACAAACACCATATATTTT.